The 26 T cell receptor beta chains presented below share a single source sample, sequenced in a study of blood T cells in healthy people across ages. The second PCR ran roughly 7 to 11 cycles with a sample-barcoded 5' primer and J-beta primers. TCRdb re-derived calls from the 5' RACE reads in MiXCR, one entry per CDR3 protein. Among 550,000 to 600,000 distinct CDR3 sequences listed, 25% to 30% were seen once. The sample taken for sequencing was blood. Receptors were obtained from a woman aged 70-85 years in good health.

The CDR3 sequence: CSASVTAPYEQYF. The CDR3 DNA reads TGCAGTGCTAGTGTGACAGCGCCCTACGAGCAGTACTTC. This rearrangement joins TRBV20-1 to TRBJ2-7; maybe TRBD1 (5 bases). Trimming took 3 bases from V and 2 from J, leaving 11 bases between them. The length of the CDR3 is 13 residues. Germline-derived CDR1 and CDR2 are DFQATT and SNEGSKA (reference sequence).

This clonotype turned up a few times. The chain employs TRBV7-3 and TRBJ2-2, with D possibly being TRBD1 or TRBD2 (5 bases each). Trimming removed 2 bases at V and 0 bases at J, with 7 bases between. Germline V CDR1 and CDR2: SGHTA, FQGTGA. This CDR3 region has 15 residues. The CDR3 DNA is TGTGCCAGCAGCTTAGTGGGGGCGAACACCGGGGAGCTGTTTTTT. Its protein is CASSLVGANTGELFF.

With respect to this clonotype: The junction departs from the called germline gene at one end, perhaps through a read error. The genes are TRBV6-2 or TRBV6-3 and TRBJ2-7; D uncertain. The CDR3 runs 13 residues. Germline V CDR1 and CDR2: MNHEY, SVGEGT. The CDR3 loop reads CASSSSYSFEQYF. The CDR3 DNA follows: TGTGCCAGCAGTTCCTCCTACTCCTTCGAGCAGTACTTC.

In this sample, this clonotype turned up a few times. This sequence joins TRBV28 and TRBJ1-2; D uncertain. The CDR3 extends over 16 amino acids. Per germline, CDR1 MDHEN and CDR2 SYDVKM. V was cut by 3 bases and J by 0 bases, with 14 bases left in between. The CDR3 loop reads CASSLGRLRANYGYTF. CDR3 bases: TGTGCCAGCAGTTTGGGCAGACTTCGGGCTAACTATGGCTACACCTTC.

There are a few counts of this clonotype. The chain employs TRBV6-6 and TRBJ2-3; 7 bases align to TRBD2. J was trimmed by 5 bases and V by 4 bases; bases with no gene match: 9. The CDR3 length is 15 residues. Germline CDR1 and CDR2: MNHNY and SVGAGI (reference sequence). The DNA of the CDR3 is TGTGCCAGCAGTTCCCCGGAATCTAGCGGAGATACGCAGTATTTT. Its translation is CASSSPESSGDTQYF.

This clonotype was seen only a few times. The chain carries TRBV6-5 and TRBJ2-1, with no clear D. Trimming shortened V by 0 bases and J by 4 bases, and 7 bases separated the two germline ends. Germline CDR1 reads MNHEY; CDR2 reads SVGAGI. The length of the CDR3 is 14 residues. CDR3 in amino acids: CASSYSNRYNEQFF. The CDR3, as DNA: TGTGCCAGCAGTTACTCTAACAGATACAATGAGCAGTTCTTC.

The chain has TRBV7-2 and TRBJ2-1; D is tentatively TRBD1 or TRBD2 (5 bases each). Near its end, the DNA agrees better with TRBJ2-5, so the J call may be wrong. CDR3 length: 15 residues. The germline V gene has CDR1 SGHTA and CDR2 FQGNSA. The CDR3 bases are TGTGCCAGCAGCTTATCCCCGGGACACCAAGAGACCCAGTACTTC. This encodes CASSLSPGHQETQYF.

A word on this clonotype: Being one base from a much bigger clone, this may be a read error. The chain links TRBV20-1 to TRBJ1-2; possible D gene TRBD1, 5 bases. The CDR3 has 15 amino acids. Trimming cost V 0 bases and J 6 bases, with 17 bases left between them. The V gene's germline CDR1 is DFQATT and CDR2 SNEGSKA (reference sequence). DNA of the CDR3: TGCAGTGCTAGAGATAGGTCCAGAGGGGCACATGGCTACACCTTC. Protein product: CSARDRSRGAHGYTF.

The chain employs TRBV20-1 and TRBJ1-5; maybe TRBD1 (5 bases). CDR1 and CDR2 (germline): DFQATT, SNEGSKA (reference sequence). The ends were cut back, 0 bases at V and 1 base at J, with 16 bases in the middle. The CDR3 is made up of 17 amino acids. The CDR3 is CSAREGGYRRSNQPQHF. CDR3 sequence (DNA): TGCAGTGCTAGAGAAGGAGGCTACAGGCGAAGCAATCAGCCCCAGCATTTT.

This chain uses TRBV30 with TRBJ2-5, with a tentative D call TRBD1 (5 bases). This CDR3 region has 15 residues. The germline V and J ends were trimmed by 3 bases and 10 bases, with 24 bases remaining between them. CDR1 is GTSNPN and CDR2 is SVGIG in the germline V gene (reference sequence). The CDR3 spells CAWRPFSGAKWDQYF. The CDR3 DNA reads TGTGCCTGGAGGCCCTTTAGTGGGGCGAAGTGGGACCAGTACTTC.

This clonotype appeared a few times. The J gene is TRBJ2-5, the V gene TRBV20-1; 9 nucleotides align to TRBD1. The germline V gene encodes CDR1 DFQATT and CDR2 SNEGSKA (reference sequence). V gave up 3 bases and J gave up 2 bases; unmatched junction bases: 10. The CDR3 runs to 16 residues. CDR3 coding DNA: TGCAGTGCTAGTCTCTGGGGACAGGGCCTACAAGAGACCCAGTACTTC. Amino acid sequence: CSASLWGQGLQETQYF.

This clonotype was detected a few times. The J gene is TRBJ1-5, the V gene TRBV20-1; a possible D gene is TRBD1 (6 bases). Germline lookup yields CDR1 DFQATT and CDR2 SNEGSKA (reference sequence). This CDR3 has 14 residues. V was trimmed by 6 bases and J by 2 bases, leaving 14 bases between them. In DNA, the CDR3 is TGCAGTGCCATACAGGGAGGAGGCAATCAGCCCCAGCATTTT. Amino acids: CSAIQGGGNQPQHF.

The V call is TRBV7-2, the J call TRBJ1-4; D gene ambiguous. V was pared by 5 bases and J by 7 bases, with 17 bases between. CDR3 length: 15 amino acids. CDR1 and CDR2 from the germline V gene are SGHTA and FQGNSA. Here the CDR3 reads CASSRIYGPSEKLFF. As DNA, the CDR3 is TGTGCCAGCAGCCGAATATACGGCCCTTCTGAAAAACTGTTTTTT.

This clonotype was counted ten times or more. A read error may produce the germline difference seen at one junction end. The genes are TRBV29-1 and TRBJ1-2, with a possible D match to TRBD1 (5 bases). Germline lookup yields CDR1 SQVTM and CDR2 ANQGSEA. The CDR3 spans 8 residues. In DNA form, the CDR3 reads TGCAGCGTTGAGGGGGGTCACTTC. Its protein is CSVEGGHF.

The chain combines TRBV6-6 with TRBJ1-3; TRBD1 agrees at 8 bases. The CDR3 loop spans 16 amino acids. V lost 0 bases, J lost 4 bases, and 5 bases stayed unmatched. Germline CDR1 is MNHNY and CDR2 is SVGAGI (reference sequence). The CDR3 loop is CASSYSARGQGNTIYF. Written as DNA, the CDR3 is TGTGCCAGCAGTTACTCGGCCAGGGGGCAAGGAAACACCATATATTTT.

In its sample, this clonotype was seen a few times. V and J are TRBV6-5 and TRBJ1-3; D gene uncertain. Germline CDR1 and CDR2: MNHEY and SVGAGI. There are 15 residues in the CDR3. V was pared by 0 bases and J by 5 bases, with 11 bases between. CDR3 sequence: CASSYSRHERNTIYF. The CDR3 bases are TGTGCCAGCAGTTACTCGAGACACGAGAGAAACACCATATATTTT.

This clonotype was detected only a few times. The CDR3 spells CASSLAGGDSPLHF. CDR3 sequence (DNA): TGTGCCAGCAGCTTAGCGGGTGGGGATTCACCCCTCCACTTT. The chain has TRBV11-1 and TRBJ1-6; D not certain. The CDR3 runs 14 residues. CDR1 is SGHAT, CDR2 FQDESV, per germline (reference sequence). V gave up 0 bases and J gave up 8 bases, with 8 bases separating them.

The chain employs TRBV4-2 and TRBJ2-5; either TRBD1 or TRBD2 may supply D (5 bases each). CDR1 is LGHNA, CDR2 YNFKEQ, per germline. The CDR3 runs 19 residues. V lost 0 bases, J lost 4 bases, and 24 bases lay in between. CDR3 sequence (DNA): TGTGCCAGCAGCCAAGATAGGTGGGCTGTGGGACCCAACGGAGAGACCCAGTACTTC. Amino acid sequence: CASSQDRWAVGPNGETQYF.

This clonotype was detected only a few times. DNA of the CDR3: TGTGCCAGCAGCCGGAGCGGGTACACAGATACGCAGTATTTT. This sequence encodes CASSRSGYTDTQYF. The genes are TRBV7-3 and TRBJ2-3; weak D call: TRBD2 (6 bases). V lost 5 bases and J lost 2, with 11 bases in between. The CDR3 has 14 residues. Germline V gene lookup returns CDR1 SGHTA and CDR2 FQGTGA.

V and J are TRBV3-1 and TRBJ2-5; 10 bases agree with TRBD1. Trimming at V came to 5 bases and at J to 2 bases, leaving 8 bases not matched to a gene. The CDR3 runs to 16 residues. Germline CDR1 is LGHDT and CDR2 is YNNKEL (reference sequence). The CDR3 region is CASSTRLDRGQETQYF. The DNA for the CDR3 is TGTGCCAGCAGCACTCGATTGGACAGGGGGCAAGAGACCCAGTACTTC.

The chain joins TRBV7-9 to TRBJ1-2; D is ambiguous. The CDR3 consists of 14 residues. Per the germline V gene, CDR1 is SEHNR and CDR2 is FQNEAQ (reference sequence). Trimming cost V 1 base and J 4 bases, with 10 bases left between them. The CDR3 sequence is CASSLGEVSYGYTF. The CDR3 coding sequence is TGTGCCAGCAGCTTAGGGGAGGTCTCCTATGGCTACACCTTC.

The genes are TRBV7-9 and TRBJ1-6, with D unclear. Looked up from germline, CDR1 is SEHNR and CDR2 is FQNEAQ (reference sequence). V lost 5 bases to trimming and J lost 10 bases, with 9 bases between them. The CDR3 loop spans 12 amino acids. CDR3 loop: CASSAPVSPLHF. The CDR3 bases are TGTGCCAGCAGCGCCCCGGTATCACCCCTCCACTTT.

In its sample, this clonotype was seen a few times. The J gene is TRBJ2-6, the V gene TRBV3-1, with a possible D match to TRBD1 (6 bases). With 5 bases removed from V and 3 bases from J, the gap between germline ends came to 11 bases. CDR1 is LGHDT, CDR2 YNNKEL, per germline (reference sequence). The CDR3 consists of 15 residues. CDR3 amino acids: CASSFRGGGANVLTF. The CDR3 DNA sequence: TGTGCCAGCAGCTTCAGGGGTGGTGGGGCCAACGTCCTGACTTTC.

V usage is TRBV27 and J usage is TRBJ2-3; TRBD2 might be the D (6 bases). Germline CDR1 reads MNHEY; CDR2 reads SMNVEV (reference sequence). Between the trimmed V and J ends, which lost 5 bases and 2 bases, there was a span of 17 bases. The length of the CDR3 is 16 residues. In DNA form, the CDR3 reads TGTGCCAGCAGTCCCTTCGGCGGGGCCACCACAGATACGCAGTATTTT. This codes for CASSPFGGATTDTQYF.

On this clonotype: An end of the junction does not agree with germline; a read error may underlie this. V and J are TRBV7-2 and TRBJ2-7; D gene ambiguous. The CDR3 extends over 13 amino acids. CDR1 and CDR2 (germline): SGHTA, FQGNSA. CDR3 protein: CACSVHGYYEQYF. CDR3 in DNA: TGTGCCTGCAGCGTACATGGCTACTACGAGCAGTACTTC.

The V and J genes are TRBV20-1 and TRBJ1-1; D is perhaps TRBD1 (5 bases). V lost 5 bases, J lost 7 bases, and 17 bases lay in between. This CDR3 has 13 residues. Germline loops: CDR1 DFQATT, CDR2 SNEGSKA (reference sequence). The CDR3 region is CSAGNLGGDEAFF. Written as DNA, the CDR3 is TGCAGTGCTGGTAACCTGGGGGGGGATGAAGCTTTCTTT.